The 13 T cell receptor beta chains below were found in one sample sequenced in a study of PD-1 blockade in classical Hodgkin lymphoma. This table comes from immunoSEQ multiplex PCR, and its TCRdb copy is limited to in-frame clones, with some not included. The sample lists some 100,000 clones; roughly 92% were seen once. All trial patients relapsed after autologous stem cell transplantation. Material: peripheral blood mononuclear cells (PBMCs), obtained at baseline. The receptors were sampled from a human donor with classical Hodgkin lymphoma.

The chain recombines TRBV19 with TRBJ2-6, with 8 bases fitting TRBD2. Germline V gives CDR1 LNHDA, CDR2 SQIVND (reference sequence). With V trimmed by 7 bases and J by 0 bases, 8 bases remained unmatched. CDR3 length: 17 residues. DNA for the CDR3: TGTGCCAGTACCGAGGCGGGGGGAATCTCTGGGGCCAACGTCCTGACTTTC. It yields the protein CASTEAGGISGANVLTF.

The CDR3 nucleotides are TGCGCCAGCAGCTTGGACATTCCGACAGGGGGTAGCTCTGGAAACACCATATATTTT. Amino acids: CASSLDIPTGGSSGNTIYF. The chain has TRBV5-1 and TRBJ1-3; 9 bases line up with TRBD1. Per the germline V gene, CDR1 is SGHRS and CDR2 is YFSETQ. The J segment lost 0 bases and the V segment lost 0 bases, leaving 10 bases of the junction unmatched. This CDR3 region has 19 residues.

V is TRBV5-1 and J is TRBJ2-5; no reliable D call. V was clipped by 0 bases and J by 1 base, with 10 bases between them. The V gene's germline CDR1 is SGHRS and CDR2 YFSETQ. The CDR3 covers 15 residues. The CDR3 region is CASSLEEWGQETQYF. CDR3 DNA: TGCGCCAGCAGCTTGGAGGAGTGGGGCCAAGAGACCCAGTACTTC.

The chain is built from TRBV27 and TRBJ1-1, with D uncertain. Trimming stripped 4 bases from V and 5 bases from J, with 14 bases between. Germline CDR1 is MNHEY and CDR2 is SMNVEV (reference sequence). This CDR3 is 14 amino acids long. CDR3 region: CASSSAMGSTEAFF. As DNA, the CDR3 is TGTGCCAGCAGTTCCGCGATGGGTTCGACTGAAGCTTTCTTT.

This sequence joins TRBV28 and TRBJ2-1; D unresolved. CDR3 length equals 15 residues. V lost 3 bases, J lost 3 bases, and 12 bases lay in between. Germline V gene lookup returns CDR1 MDHEN and CDR2 SYDVKM. In nucleotides, the CDR3 is TGTGCCAGCAGTTTCGCACAGACTTACTACAATGAGCAGTTCTTC. As protein: CASSFAQTYYNEQFF.

The gene calls are TRBV5-6 and TRBJ2-1; tentatively, D is TRBD2 (5 bases). The germline gives CDR1 SGHDT, CDR2 YYEEEE. Trimming pared 4 bases from V and 8 bases from J, leaving 22 bases between. The CDR3 covers 16 residues. The CDR3 loop reads CASSPQQLVRVYEQFF. DNA of the CDR3: TGTGCCAGCAGCCCCCAGCAACTAGTGAGGGTCTATGAGCAGTTCTTC.

The chain has TRBV7-9 and TRBJ2-1, with TRBD2 matching 10 bases. The junction had 6 bases not matched to a gene; V was cut back by 1 base and J by 6 bases. The CDR3 covers 16 residues. Germline assignment: CDR1 SEHNR and CDR2 FQNEAQ (reference sequence). This CDR3 reads CASSLGLAGSFNEQFF. Here the CDR3 DNA reads TGTGCCAGCAGCTTAGGACTAGCGGGTTCATTCAATGAGCAGTTCTTC.

The rearrangement joins TRBV28 to TRBJ2-2; D not certain. Looked up from germline, CDR1 is MDHEN and CDR2 is SYDVKM. The CDR3 spans 15 residues. Trimming took off 1 base at V and 0 bases at J, with 6 bases between the two ends. This chain's CDR3 is CASSLLAANTGELFF. In DNA, the CDR3 is TGTGCCAGCAGTTTATTAGCAGCGAACACCGGGGAGCTGTTTTTT. Supplemented by reference TRBV28 and TRBJ2-2, the full variable domain reads DVKVTQSSRYLVKRTGEKVFLECVQDMDHENMFWYRQDPGLGLRLIYFSYDVKMKEKGDIPEGYSVSREKKERFSLILESASTNQTSMYLCASSLLAANTGELFFGEGSRLTVL.

The chain employs TRBV11-2 and TRBJ2-2; 9 bases are shared with TRBD1. The CDR3 runs to 14 residues. V shed 3 bases, J shed 6 bases, and the junction held 2 bases outside the gene matches. CDR1 and CDR2 from the germline V gene are SGHAT and FQNNGV. The CDR3 reads CASSFNRGPGELFF. The CDR3 coding sequence is TGTGCCAGCAGCTTCAACAGGGGGCCCGGGGAGCTGTTTTTT.

This rearrangement joins TRBV10-1 to TRBJ1-1; no clear D gene. Germline assignment: CDR1 WNHNN and CDR2 SYGVQD (reference sequence). Between the trimmed V and J ends, which lost 4 bases and 2 bases, there was a span of 8 bases. The CDR3 is made up of 13 amino acids. In DNA, the CDR3 is TGCGCCAGCAGTGTGAAGAGTAACACTGAAGCTTTCTTT. The encoded protein is CASSVKSNTEAFF.

This clone was seen once. The rearrangement joins TRBV10-3 to TRBJ2-7, with TRBD1 matching 8 bases. The V segment lost 4 bases and the J segment 3 bases; nucleotides outside the gene matches: 5. Germline V gives CDR1 ENHRY, CDR2 SYGVKD. CDR3 length equals 14 residues. In DNA form, the CDR3 reads TGTGCCATCAGTGGGATAGGACAGGGCTACGAGCAGTACTTC. This codes for CAISGIGQGYEQYF.

V and J are TRBV2 and TRBJ1-5, with 7 bases lining up with TRBD1. This CDR3 is built from 18 residues. J lost 0 bases, V lost 5 bases, and 13 bases had no gene match. Per germline, CDR1 SNHLY and CDR2 FYNNEI. CDR3 in amino acids: CASSQGRDRPISNQPQHF. The DNA of the CDR3 is TGTGCCAGCAGTCAAGGCCGGGACAGACCTATTAGCAATCAGCCCCAGCATTTT.

The chain combines TRBV6-5 with TRBJ2-1; TRBD2 might be the D (6 bases). Looked up from germline, CDR1 is MNHEY and CDR2 is SVGAGI. Trimming took 4 bases from V and 6 from J, leaving 16 bases between them. This CDR3 has 15 amino acids. CDR3 DNA sequence: TGTGCCAGCAGTTCCCCCCCCCGGGGGTCCAATGAGCAGTTCTTC. It codes for CASSSPPRGSNEQFF.